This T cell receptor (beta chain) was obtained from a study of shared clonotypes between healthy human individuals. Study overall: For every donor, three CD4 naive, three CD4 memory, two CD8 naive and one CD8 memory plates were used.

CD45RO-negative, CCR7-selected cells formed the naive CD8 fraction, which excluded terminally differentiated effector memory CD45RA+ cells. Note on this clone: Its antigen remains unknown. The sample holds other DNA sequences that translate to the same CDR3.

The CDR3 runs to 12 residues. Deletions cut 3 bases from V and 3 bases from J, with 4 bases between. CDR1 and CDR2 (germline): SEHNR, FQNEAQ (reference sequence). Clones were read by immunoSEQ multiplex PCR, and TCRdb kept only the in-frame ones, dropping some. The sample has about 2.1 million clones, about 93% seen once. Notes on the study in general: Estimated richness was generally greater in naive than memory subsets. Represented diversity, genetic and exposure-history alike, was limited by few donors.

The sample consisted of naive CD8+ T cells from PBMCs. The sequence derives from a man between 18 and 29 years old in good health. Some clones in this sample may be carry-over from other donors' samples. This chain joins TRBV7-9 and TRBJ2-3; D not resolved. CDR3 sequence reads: CASSFPTDTQYF. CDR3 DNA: TGTGCCAGCAGCTTCCCTACAGATACGCAGTATTTT. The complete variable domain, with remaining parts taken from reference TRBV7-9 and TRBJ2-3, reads DTGVSQNPRHKITKRGQNVTFRCDPISEHNRLYWYRQTLGQGPEFLTYFQNEAQLEKSRLLSDRFSAERPKGSFSTLEIQRTEQGDSAMYLCASSFPTDTQYFGPGTRLTVL.